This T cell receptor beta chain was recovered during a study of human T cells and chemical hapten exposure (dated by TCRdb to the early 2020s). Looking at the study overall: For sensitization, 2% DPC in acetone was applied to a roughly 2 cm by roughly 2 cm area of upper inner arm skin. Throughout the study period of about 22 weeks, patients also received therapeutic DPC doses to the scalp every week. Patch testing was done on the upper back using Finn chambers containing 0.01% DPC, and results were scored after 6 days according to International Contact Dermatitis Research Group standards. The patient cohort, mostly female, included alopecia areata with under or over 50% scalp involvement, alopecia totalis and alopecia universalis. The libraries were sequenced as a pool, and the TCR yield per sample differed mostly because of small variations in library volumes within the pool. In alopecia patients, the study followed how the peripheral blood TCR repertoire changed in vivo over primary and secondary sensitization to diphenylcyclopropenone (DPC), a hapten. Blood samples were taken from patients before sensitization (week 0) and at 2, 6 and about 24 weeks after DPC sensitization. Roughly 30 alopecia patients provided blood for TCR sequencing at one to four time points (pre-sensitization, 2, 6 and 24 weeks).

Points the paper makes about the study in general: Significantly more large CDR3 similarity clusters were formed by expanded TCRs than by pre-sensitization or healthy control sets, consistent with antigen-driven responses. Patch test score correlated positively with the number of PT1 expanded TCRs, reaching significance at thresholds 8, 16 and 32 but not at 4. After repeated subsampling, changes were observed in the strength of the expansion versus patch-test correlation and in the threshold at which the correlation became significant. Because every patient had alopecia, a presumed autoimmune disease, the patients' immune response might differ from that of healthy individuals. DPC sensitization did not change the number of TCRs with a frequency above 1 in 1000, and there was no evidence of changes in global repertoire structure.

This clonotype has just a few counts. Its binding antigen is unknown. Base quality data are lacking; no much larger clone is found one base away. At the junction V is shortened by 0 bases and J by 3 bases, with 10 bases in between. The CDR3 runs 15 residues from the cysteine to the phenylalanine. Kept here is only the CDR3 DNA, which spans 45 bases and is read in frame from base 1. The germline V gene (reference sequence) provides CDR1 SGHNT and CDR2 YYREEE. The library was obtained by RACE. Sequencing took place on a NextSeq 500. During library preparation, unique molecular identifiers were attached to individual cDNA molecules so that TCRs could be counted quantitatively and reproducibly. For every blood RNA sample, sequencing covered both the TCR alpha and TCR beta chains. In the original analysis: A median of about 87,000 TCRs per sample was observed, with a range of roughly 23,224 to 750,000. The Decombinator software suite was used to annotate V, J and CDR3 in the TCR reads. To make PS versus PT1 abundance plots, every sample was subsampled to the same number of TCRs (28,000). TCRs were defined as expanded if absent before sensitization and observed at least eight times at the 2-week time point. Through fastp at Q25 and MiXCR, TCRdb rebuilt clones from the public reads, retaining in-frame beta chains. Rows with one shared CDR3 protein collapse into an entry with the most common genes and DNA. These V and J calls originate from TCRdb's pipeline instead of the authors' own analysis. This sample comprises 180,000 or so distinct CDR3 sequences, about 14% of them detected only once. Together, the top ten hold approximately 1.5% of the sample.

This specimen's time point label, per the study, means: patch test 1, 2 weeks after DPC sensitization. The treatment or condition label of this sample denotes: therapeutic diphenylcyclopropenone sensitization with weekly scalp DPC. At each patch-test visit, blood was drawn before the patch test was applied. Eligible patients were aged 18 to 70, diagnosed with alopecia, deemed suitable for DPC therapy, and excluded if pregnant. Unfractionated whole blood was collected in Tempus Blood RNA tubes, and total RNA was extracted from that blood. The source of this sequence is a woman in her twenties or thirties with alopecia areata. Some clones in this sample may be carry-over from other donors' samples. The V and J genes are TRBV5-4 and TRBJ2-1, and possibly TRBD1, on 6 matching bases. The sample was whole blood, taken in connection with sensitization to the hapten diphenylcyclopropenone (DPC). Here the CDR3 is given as CASSLESGVYNEQFF. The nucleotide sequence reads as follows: TGTGCCAGCAGCTTGGAGTCAGGGGTCTACAATGAGCAGTTCTTC.